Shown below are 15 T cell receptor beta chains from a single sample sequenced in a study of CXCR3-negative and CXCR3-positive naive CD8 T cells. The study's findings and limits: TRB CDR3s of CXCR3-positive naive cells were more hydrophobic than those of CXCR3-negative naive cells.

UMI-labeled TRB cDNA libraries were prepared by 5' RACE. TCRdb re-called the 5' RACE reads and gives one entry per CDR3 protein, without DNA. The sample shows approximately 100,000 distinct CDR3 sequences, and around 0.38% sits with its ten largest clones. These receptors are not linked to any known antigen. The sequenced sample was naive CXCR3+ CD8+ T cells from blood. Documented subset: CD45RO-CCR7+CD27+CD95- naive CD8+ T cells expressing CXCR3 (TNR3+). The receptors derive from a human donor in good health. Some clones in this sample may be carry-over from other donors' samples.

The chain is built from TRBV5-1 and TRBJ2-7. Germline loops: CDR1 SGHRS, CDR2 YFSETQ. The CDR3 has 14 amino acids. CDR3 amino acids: CASSLWQGAHEQYF.

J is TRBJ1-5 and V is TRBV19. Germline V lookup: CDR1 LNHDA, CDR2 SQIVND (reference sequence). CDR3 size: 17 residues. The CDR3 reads CASSMVEGRIALEPQHF.

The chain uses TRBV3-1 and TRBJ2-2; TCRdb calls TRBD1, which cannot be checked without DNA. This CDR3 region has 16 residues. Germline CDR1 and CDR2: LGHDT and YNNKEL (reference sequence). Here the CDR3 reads CASSPVPGMNTGELFF. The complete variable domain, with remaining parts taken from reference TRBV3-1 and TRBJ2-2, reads DTAVSQTPKYLVTQMGNDKSIKCEQNLGHDTMYWYKQDSKKFLKIMFSYNNKELIINETVPNRFSPKSPDKAHLNLHINSLELGDSAVYFCASSPVPGMNTGELFFGEGSRLTVL.

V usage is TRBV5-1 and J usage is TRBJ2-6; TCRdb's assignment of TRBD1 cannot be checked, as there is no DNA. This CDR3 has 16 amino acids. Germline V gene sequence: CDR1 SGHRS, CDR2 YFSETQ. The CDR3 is CASSLAGVAGANVLTF.

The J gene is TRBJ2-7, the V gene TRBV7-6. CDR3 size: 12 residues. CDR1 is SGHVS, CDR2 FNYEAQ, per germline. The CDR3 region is CASSLSNYEQYF.

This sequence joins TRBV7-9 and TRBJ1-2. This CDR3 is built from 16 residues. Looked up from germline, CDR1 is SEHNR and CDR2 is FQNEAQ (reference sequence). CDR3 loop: CASSLDGTYWNYGYTF.

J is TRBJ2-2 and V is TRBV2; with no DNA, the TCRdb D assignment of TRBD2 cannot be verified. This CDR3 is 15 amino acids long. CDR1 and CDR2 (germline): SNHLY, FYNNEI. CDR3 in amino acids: CASLSGGPARGELFF.

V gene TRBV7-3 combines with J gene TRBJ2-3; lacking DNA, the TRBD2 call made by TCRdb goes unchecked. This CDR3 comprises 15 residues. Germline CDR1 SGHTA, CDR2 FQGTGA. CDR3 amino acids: CASSFSGGQRNTQYF.

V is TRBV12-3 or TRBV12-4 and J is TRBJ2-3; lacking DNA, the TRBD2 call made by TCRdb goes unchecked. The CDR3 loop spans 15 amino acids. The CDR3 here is CASRSPLAATDTQYF.

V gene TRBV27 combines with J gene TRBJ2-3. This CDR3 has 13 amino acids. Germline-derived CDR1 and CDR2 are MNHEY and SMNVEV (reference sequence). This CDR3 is CASSPPSTDTQYF.

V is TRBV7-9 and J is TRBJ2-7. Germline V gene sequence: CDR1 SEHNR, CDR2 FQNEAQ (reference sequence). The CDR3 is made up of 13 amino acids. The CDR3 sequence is CASSSLLTGEQYF.

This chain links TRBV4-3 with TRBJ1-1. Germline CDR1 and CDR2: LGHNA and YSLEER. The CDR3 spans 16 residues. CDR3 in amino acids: CASSQDDWGGGTEAFF.

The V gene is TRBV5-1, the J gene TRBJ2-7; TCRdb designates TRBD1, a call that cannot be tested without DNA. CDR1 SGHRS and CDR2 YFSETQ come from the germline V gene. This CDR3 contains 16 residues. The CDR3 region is CASSLSVTGGGYEQYF. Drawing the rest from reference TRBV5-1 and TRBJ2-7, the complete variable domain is KAGVTQTPRYLIKTRGQQVTLSCSPISGHRSVSWYQQTPGQGLQFLFEYFSETQRNKGNFPGRFSGRQFSNSRSEMNVSTLELGDSALYLCASSLSVTGGGYEQYFGPGTRLTVT.

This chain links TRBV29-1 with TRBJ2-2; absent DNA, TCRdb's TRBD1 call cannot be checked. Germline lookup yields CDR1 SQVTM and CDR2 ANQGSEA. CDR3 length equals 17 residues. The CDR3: CSVVFPVGGRHTGELFF.

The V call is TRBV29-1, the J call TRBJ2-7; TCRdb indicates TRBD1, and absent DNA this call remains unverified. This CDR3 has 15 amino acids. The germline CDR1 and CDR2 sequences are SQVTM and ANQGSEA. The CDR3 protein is CSVEAPRTETYEQYF.